This T cell receptor beta chain appears in the sequencing data of a study of identical twins. Study-level findings and limits: Those out-of-frame alpha sequences shared by twins showed an excess of low generation probability. Among monozygotic twins, out-of-frame TCR alpha sharing exceeded what models predicted. The same donors were not followed; conclusions instead depended on cross-sectional statistical analysis. Twins' excess sharing was less marked for out-of-frame beta sequences.

One entry per CDR3 protein, called by TCRdb with MiXCR from the 5' RACE reads. This sample has 1.5 million to 2 million distinct CDR3 sequences, with about 32% found just once. The CDR3 is made up of 12 amino acids. CDR1 is SEHNR, CDR2 FQNEAQ, per germline (reference sequence). Comments on this clonotype: Antigen specificity is unknown. One junction end does not reproduce the germline sequence, and a read error may be involved.

The sequence derives from a newborn girl in good health. The chain couples TRBV7-9 to TRBJ2-2; D call uncertain. The sample comprised cord blood. DNA for the CDR3: TGTGCCGGCAGCTTAGACCCCGGGGAGCTGTTTTTT. Translated, it gives CAGSLDPGELFF.